A selection of T cell receptor beta chains follows, all from one sample in a study of cytomegalovirus exposure and HLA in healthy donors. Clones were sequenced by immunoSEQ multiplex PCR, and TCRdb holds only the in-frame ones, with some missing. Of fewer than 110,000 clones in the sample, approximately 73% were seen once. Source material: PBMCs. Every receptor here comes from a young man in good health and CMV-seronegative. The CDR3 runs from the conserved cysteine through the conserved F or W. The D gene is left open where the match is weak. The size entry is marked missing in some rows and otherwise reads once, few, many or a size class.

>once|TRBJ1-2|.|TRBV6-5
CASSYSGWGDYGYTF
TGTGCCAGCAGTTACTCAGGATGGGGAGACTATGGCTACACCTTC
>.|TRBJ1-3|.|TRBV30
CAWTDNSGNTIYF
TGTGCCTGGACCGACAACTCTGGAAACACCATATATTTT
>.|TRBJ2-3|TRBD1|TRBV7-3
CASSLIRGDTQYF
TGTGCCAGCAGCTTAATCAGGGGGGATACGCAGTATTTT
>once|TRBJ2-3|.|TRBV28
CASSPPRQGVGPTDTQYF
TGTGCCAGCAGCCCACCCCGTCAGGGCGTGGGCCCCACAGATACGCAGTATTTT
>few|TRBJ1-6|.|TRBV19
CASRVSGPSPLHF
TGTGCCAGTAGGGTCTCAGGGCCTTCACCCCTCCACTTT
>.|TRBJ2-3|.|TRBV10-1
CASSESTGTDTQYF
TGCGCCAGCAGTGAGTCGACAGGCACAGATACGCAGTATTTT
>.|TRBJ2-2|.|TRBV7-2
CASSLYTGELFF
TGTGCCAGCAGCCTATACACCGGGGAGCTGTTTTTT
>.|TRBJ1-1|.|TRBV29-1
CSVVRVVGHSKETMNTEAFF
TGCAGCGTTGTGAGGGTCGTCGGGCACAGTAAGGAGACGATGAACACTGAAGCTTTCTTT
>.|TRBJ2-3|TRBD1|TRBV9
CASSVRTGPTVRGTDTQYF
TGTGCCAGCAGCGTAAGGACAGGGCCCACCGTCAGGGGGACAGATACGCAGTATTTT
>.|TRBJ2-1|.|TRBV6-1
CASSERLGAGLGHEQFF
TGTGCCAGCAGTGAACGGTTAGGGGCAGGGTTAGGGCATGAGCAGTTCTTC
>.|TRBJ1-5|TRBD1|TRBV19
CATGSGTGKNQPQHF
TGTGCCACAGGGTCCGGGACAGGGAAAAATCAGCCCCAGCATTTT
>once|TRBJ1-1|.|TRBV30
CAWGGTGSGTEAFF
TGTGCCTGGGGGGGGACGGGGAGCGGTACTGAAGCTTTCTTT
>.|TRBJ2-1|TRBD2|TRBV6-5
CASSYGGVYNEQFF
TGTGCCAGCAGTTACGGGGGGGTCTACAATGAGCAGTTCTTC
>.|TRBJ2-7|TRBD1|TRBV27
CASSPLNGPGQSYEQYF
TGTGCCAGCAGTCCGTTAAATGGACCGGGACAGTCCTACGAGCAGTACTTC
>.|TRBJ2-3|.|TRBV10-3
CATTSTDTQYF
TGTGCCACAACTAGCACAGATACGCAGTATTTT
>.|TRBJ1-2|.|TRBV5-6
CASSLYPGDSYGYTF
TGTGCCAGCAGCTTGTATCCAGGGGATTCTTATGGCTACACCTTC
>once|TRBJ2-1|.|TRBV7-6
CASSLVGLSYNEQFF
TGTGCCAGCAGCTTAGTGGGCCTTTCCTACAATGAGCAGTTCTTC
>.|TRBJ1-5|.|TRBV5-8
CASSSLGGSNQPQHF
TGTGCCAGCAGCTCGCTTGGAGGTAGCAATCAGCCCCAGCATTTT
>.|TRBJ2-7|TRBD2|TRBV5-6
CASSLAGTSGRYEQYF
TGTGCCAGCAGCTTGGCCGGGACTAGCGGGAGGTACGAGCAGTACTTC
>.|TRBJ2-2|.|TRBV6-1
CASKITRVDTGELFF
TGTGCCAGCAAAATCACCAGGGTAGACACCGGGGAGCTGTTTTTT
>.|TRBJ2-3|.|TRBV5-1
CASSLAGTDTDTQYF
TGCGCCAGCAGCTTGGCTGGGACTGACACAGATACGCAGTATTTT
>few|TRBJ1-4|.|TRBV18
CASSTGRDEKLFF
TGTGCCAGCAGCACAGGGAGAGATGAAAAACTGTTTTTT
>.|TRBJ1-2|TRBD1|TRBV30
CAWSLTSGLLDRGYTF
TGTGCCTGGAGTCTTACTTCGGGGCTACTGGACAGGGGCTACACCTTC
>.|TRBJ1-5|.|TRBV15
CATSRGRGLSNQPQHF
TGTGCCACCAGCAGAGGTAGAGGGTTGAGCAATCAGCCCCAGCATTTT
>.|TRBJ1-2|TRBD1|TRBV10-3
CAISESKKDREHGYTF
TGTGCCATCAGTGAGTCGAAGAAAGACAGGGAACATGGCTACACCTTC
>few|TRBJ2-1|TRBD2|TRBV30
CAWRTSVYNEQFF
TGTGCCTGGAGGACTAGCGTCTACAATGAGCAGTTCTTC
>.|TRBJ1-1|TRBD1|TRBV14
CASSADRGSNTEAFF
TGTGCCAGCAGCGCGGACAGGGGGTCGAACACTGAAGCTTTCTTT
>.|TRBJ2-5|TRBD2|TRBV5-1
CASSSGTSGNPYQETQYF
TGCGCCAGCAGCTCCGGGACTAGCGGGAATCCCTACCAAGAGACCCAGTACTTC
>.|TRBJ2-7|TRBD1|TRBV5-5
CASSLGTGHEQYF
TGTGCCAGCAGCCTCGGGACAGGGCACGAGCAGTACTTC
>.|TRBJ2-1|.|TRBV9
CASSDSQGPIYNEQFF
TGTGCCAGCAGCGACTCCCAGGGGCCTATCTACAATGAGCAGTTCTTC
>.|TRBJ2-7|.|TRBV5-4
CASSIQGWYEQYF
TGTGCCAGCAGCATACAGGGTTGGTACGAGCAGTACTTC
>few|TRBJ2-1|.|TRBV7-8
CASSRDRYNEQFF
TGTGCCAGCAGCAGAGACAGGTACAATGAGCAGTTCTTC
>.|TRBJ1-5|.|TRBV4-1
CASSQGRDQPQHF
TGCGCCAGCAGCCAAGGTCGGGATCAGCCCCAGCATTTT
>.|TRBJ1-2|.|TRBV25-1
CASSEKGGIYGYTF
TGTGCCAGCAGTGAAAAGGGGGGGATCTATGGCTACACCTTC
>.|TRBJ2-2|.|TRBV9
CASSVVFSDTGELFF
TGTGCCAGCAGCGTAGTTTTTTCAGACACCGGGGAGCTGTTTTTT
>.|TRBJ1-2|.|TRBV11-2
CASSLVAGNYGYTF
TGTGCCAGCAGCTTAGTGGCAGGAAACTATGGCTACACCTTC
>few|TRBJ2-1|.|TRBV9
CASSVADNEQFF
TGTGCCAGCAGCGTAGCTGACAATGAGCAGTTCTTC
>.|TRBJ1-2|.|TRBV28
CASSLFGISGYTF
TGTGCCAGCAGCCTTTTCGGGATAAGTGGCTACACCTTC